This TCR beta chain was observed in a study of control samples from healthy donors and cancer patients. CDR1 is LNHDA and CDR2 is SQIVND in the germline V gene (reference sequence). This CDR3 region has 16 residues. Trimming left V 0 bases short and J 6 bases short, with 17 bases between. Here immunoSEQ multiplex PCR was the method, and the copy in TCRdb shows in-frame clones only, minus some. The sample holds about 96,000 clones, 85% to 95% seen once. The origin of this receptor is a man younger than 30 in good health. V and J are TRBV19 and TRBJ1-2; the D gene is possibly TRBD1 (5 bases). Sequenced material: blood. The CDR3, as DNA: TGTGCCAGTAGTATAGACCCCCCCGGCAGGGACGATGGCTACACCTTC. Residues: CASSIDPPGRDDGYTF.